The next 24 T cell receptor beta chains were all read from a single sample in a study of chemoradiotherapy in HPV16-positive cancers. Here immunoSEQ multiplex PCR was the method, and the copy in TCRdb shows in-frame clones only, minus some. There are more than 35,000 clones in the sample; 76% occur only once, and 4.5% to 6.5% lies in the top ten. The sequenced sample was blood, obtained from a patient who underwent chemoradiotherapy. All receptors come from a human donor with HPV-associated anogenital cancer.

This clone has only a few counts. This chain uses TRBV9 with TRBJ2-1; D could derive from TRBD1 or TRBD2 (6 bases each). This CDR3 has 14 residues. In germline, CDR1 is SGDLS, CDR2 YYNGEE. Trimming left V 3 bases short and J 4 bases short, with 11 bases between. CDR3 nucleotides: TGTGCCAGCAGCGAAGGGGGGTATTACAATGAGCAGTTCTTC. Protein product: CASSEGGYYNEQFF.

The rearrangement links TRBV11-2 to TRBJ1-1, with D unresolved. The V end lost 2 bases, the J end lost 2 bases, and 9 bases lay between the germline ends. Germline V CDR1 and CDR2: SGHAT, FQNNGV. The CDR3 runs 14 residues. CDR3 nucleotides: TGTGCCAGCAGCTTAAAGTGGGCCAACACTGAAGCTTTCTTT. Its translation: CASSLKWANTEAFF. The full variable domain, with the rest looked up from reference TRBV11-2 and TRBJ1-1, is EAGVAQSPRYKIIEKRQSVAFWCNPISGHATLYWYQQILGQGPKLLIQFQNNGVVDDSQLPKDRFSAERLKGVDSTLKIQPAKLEDSAVYLCASSLKWANTEAFFGQGTRLTVV.

J is TRBJ1-1 and V is TRBV6-6, with D possibly being TRBD1 (6 bases). Germline V gene lookup returns CDR1 MNHNY and CDR2 SVGAGI (reference sequence). The CDR3 is 14 amino acids. The V and J ends lost 0 bases and 4 bases respectively, with 9 bases between them. The CDR3 DNA follows: TGTGCCAGCAGTTACTCGCCGGGGGCCACTGAAGCTTTCTTT. It encodes CASSYSPGATEAFF.

The rearrangement joins TRBV9 to TRBJ2-5, with D perhaps TRBD2 (6 bases). The CDR3 totals 14 residues. The germline V and J ends were trimmed by 0 bases and 2 bases, with 8 bases remaining between them. The germline V gene has CDR1 SGDLS and CDR2 YYNGEE. CDR3 sequence: CASSVEAGQETQYF. CDR3 coding DNA: TGTGCCAGCAGCGTAGAGGCGGGGCAAGAGACCCAGTACTTC.

This chain connects TRBV18 to TRBJ1-1; no reliable D call. CDR3 length: 13 residues. Germline lookup yields CDR1 KGHSH and CDR2 LQKENI. Trimming left V 3 bases short and J 1 base short, with 6 bases between. The CDR3 region has the DNA TGTGCCAGCTCACCGGCAGGGAACACTGAAGCTTTCTTT. Encoded protein: CASSPAGNTEAFF.

The chain carries TRBV9 and TRBJ1-1; 7 positions match TRBD1. V gave up 3 bases and J gave up 5 bases; unmatched junction bases: 10. The CDR3 contains 15 residues. Germline CDR1 and CDR2: SGDLS and YYNGEE. The CDR3 DNA sequence: TGTGCCAGCAGCGGACCCGAGACAGGGTGGACTGAAGCTTTCTTT. Its translation is CASSGPETGWTEAFF.

J is TRBJ2-7 and V is TRBV19; D might be TRBD1 or TRBD2, each matching 5 bases. Trimming cost V 5 bases and J 4 bases, with 15 bases left between them. This CDR3 comprises 14 residues. Per the germline V gene, CDR1 is LNHDA and CDR2 is SQIVND (reference sequence). Here the CDR3 DNA reads TGTGCCAGTAGTTTGGTCGGGGCTAGGTACGAGCAGTACTTC. Protein sequence: CASSLVGARYEQYF.

The chain is built from TRBV9 and TRBJ2-7, with 9 bases that match TRBD1. The V segment lost 3 bases and the J segment 1 base; nucleotides outside the gene matches: 5. The germline gives CDR1 SGDLS, CDR2 YYNGEE. The CDR3 runs 15 residues. The CDR3 DNA reads as TGTGCCAGCAGCGAGGGACAGGGACTATCCTACGAGCAGTACTTC. Amino acids: CASSEGQGLSYEQYF.

In its sample, this clone was seen once. V is TRBV18 and J is TRBJ1-2; 8 nucleotides match TRBD1. The V segment lost 3 bases and the J segment 6 bases; nucleotides outside the gene matches: 6. The length of the CDR3 is 14 residues. Germline V gene data show CDR1 as KGHSH and CDR2 as LQKENI. DNA for the CDR3: TGTGCCAGCTCACCCATCGGACAGGGCGATGGCTACACCTTC. Protein sequence: CASSPIGQGDGYTF.

This clone was seen only once. The gene calls are TRBV9 and TRBJ2-1, with D perhaps matching TRBD2 (5 bases). The CDR3 sequence is 17 residues long. CDR1 is SGDLS and CDR2 is YYNGEE in the germline V gene. Deletions cut 3 bases from V and 4 bases from J, with 20 bases between. As DNA, the CDR3 is TGTGCCAGCAGCGGGGAAGGTGAGGGCAGAAGATACAATGAGCAGTTCTTC. It encodes CASSGEGEGRRYNEQFF.

This clone was detected only a few times. The chain employs TRBV5-1 and TRBJ2-3; 10 nucleotides agree with TRBD1. Trimming removed 0 bases from V and 5 bases from J; junction bases left unmatched: 3. The CDR3 extends over 15 amino acids. The germline CDR1 and CDR2 sequences are SGHRS and YFSETQ. The chain's CDR3 is CASSLGQGAGDTQYF. Written as DNA, the CDR3 is TGCGCCAGCAGCTTGGGACAGGGGGCAGGAGATACGCAGTATTTT.

This rearrangement joins TRBV6-6 to TRBJ1-1; the D is unclear. The germline CDR1 and CDR2 sequences are MNHNY and SVGAGI (reference sequence). Trimming removed 11 bases at V and 3 bases at J, with 19 bases between. The CDR3 sequence is 14 residues long. This chain's CDR3 is CASADSPIYTEAFF. The CDR3 region has the DNA TGTGCCTCCGCAGATTCTCCGATTTACACTGAAGCTTTCTTT.

This clone was observed a single time. The V and J genes are TRBV19 and TRBJ2-3; D possibly corresponds to TRBD1 (7 bases). The CDR3 is 15 amino acids. Trimming removed 5 bases from V and 2 bases from J, with 14 bases in between. CDR1 and CDR2 from the germline V gene are LNHDA and SQIVND (reference sequence). The CDR3 sequence is CASSPTGDFTDTQYF. CDR3 nucleotide sequence: TGTGCCAGTAGTCCAACAGGGGACTTCACAGATACGCAGTATTTT.

The chain employs TRBV9 and TRBJ1-2, with a tentative D call TRBD1 (6 bases). The CDR3 extends over 14 amino acids. The germline V gene has CDR1 SGDLS and CDR2 YYNGEE. Between the trimmed V and J ends, which lost 4 bases and 5 bases, there was a span of 15 bases. Here the CDR3 DNA reads TGTGCCAGCAGCACTTCCGGGGGGCTTTATGGCTACACCTTC. Encoded protein: CASSTSGGLYGYTF. Complete variable domain (other parts from reference TRBV9 and TRBJ1-2): DSGVTQTPKHLITATGQRVTLRCSPRSGDLSVYWYQQSLDQGLQFLIQYYNGEERAKGNILERFSAQQFPDLHSELNLSSLELGDSALYFCASSTSGGLYGYTFGSGTRLTVV.

The chain employs TRBV7-9 and TRBJ1-6; D is perhaps TRBD1 (5 bases). Germline V CDR1 and CDR2: SEHNR, FQNEAQ (reference sequence). This CDR3 comprises 14 residues. Trimming left V 7 bases short and J 7 bases short, with 14 bases between. The DNA of the CDR3 is TGTGCCAGCACCGTGACAGAACCGAATTCACCCCTCCACTTT. Protein sequence: CASTVTEPNSPLHF.

This clone has just a few counts. The V gene is TRBV2, the J gene TRBJ1-5; maybe TRBD1 (5 bases). The V end lost 8 bases, the J end lost 1 base, and 12 bases lay between the germline ends. The CDR3 loop spans 14 amino acids. Looked up from germline, CDR1 is SNHLY and CDR2 is FYNNEI. In DNA, the CDR3 is TGTGCCAGCCAGGTGTGGGGCAGCAATCAGCCCCAGCATTTT. Protein sequence: CASQVWGSNQPQHF.

The chain carries TRBV10-3 and TRBJ1-5, with 9 nucleotides matching TRBD1. The CDR3 sequence is 15 residues long. The ends lost 5 bases at V and 3 bases at J; junction bases unmatched: 5. Germline V gene data show CDR1 as ENHRY and CDR2 as SYGVKD. CDR3 sequence (DNA): TGTGCCATCAGTCTGGACAGGGGATCCAATCAGCCCCAGCATTTT. This codes for CAISLDRGSNQPQHF.

The rearrangement links TRBV7-8 to TRBJ2-1; 10 positions match TRBD2. CDR3 size: 17 residues. CDR1 is SGHVS and CDR2 is FQNEAQ in the germline V gene. With 1 base clipped from V and 0 bases from J, the junction kept 3 bases outside the gene matches. The DNA for the CDR3 is TGTGCCAGCAGCTTAGTTCTAGCGGGGGTCTCCTACAATGAGCAGTTCTTC. Translated, it gives CASSLVLAGVSYNEQFF.

This clone came up a few times. V usage is TRBV7-3 and J usage is TRBJ1-5; D is perhaps TRBD1 (6 bases). The CDR3 loop spans 13 amino acids. Germline loops: CDR1 SGHTA, CDR2 FQGTGA. V was clipped by 5 bases and J by 7 bases, with 12 bases between them. Here the CDR3 reads CASSTQGDQPQHF. DNA of the CDR3: TGTGCCAGCAGCACACAGGGTGACCAGCCCCAGCATTTT. Complete variable domain (other parts from reference TRBV7-3 and TRBJ1-5): GAGVSQTPSNKVTEKGKYVELRCDPISGHTALYWYRQSLGQGPEFLIYFQGTGAADDSGLPNDRFFAVRPEGSVSTLKIQRTERGDSAVYLCASSTQGDQPQHFGDGTRLSIL.

This chain joins TRBV30 and TRBJ1-2; 8 bases line up with TRBD1. Germline V gives CDR1 GTSNPN, CDR2 SVGIG (reference sequence). The junction had 10 bases not matched to a gene; V was cut back by 5 bases and J by 8 bases. The CDR3 has 13 residues. The CDR3 DNA follows: TGTGCCTGGGTCCCCCAGGGGGCGGGGGGCTACACCTTC. Translated: CAWVPQGAGGYTF.

This clone was seen a handful of times. The chain has TRBV30 and TRBJ1-3; D remains ambiguous. V was pared by 1 base and J by 2 bases, with 12 bases between. The CDR3 runs 15 residues. Germline-derived CDR1 and CDR2 are GTSNPN and SVGIG (reference sequence). This chain's CDR3 is CAWSGGGGTGNTIYF. For the CDR3, the DNA is TGTGCCTGGAGTGGCGGCGGAGGAACTGGAAACACCATATATTTT.

This sequence joins TRBV7-2 and TRBJ2-5, with 8 bases lining up with TRBD2. Germline values: CDR1 SGHTA, CDR2 FQGNSA. J was trimmed by 1 base and V by 5 bases; bases with no gene match: 0. The CDR3 has 13 residues. The CDR3 DNA reads as TGTGCCAGCAGCGGGACTAGCCAAGAGACCCAGTACTTC. It translates to CASSGTSQETQYF.

V and J are TRBV7-3 and TRBJ2-6; D is possibly TRBD2 (6 bases). Germline V lookup: CDR1 SGHTA, CDR2 FQGTGA. The CDR3 is 17 residues long. Trimming stripped 5 bases from V and 5 bases from J, with 19 bases between. DNA for the CDR3: TGTGCCAGCAGCCGGGAGCCCTTACAAAGTCGGGCCAACGTCCTGACTTTC. It yields the protein CASSREPLQSRANVLTF.

The V and J genes are TRBV19 and TRBJ2-5; D remains ambiguous. V gave up 9 bases and J gave up 3 bases, with 14 bases separating them. This CDR3 is built from 13 residues. Germline V gene sequence: CDR1 LNHDA, CDR2 SQIVND (reference sequence). CDR3 residues: CASLDTSEETQYF. The CDR3, as DNA: TGTGCCAGCCTAGACACATCCGAAGAGACCCAGTACTTC.